The 10 T cell receptor beta chains below all came from one sample that was sequenced in a study of T cells in Graves' hyperthyroidism and ophthalmopathy. The investigators amplified TCR beta CDR3 regions from RNA transcripts. The primer set for the first-round RT-PCR of the TCR CDR3 was HTBI. MiXCR, run by TCRdb on the multiplex PCR reads, gives a single entry per CDR3 protein. Among 600,000 to 800,000 distinct CDR3 sequences, about a third were seen once, and the ten largest hold roughly 30%. Sequenced: blood. The origin of the receptors is a woman aged 40 to 50 with Graves' hyperthyroidism.

The chain couples TRBV4-3 to TRBJ2-2, with D perhaps matching TRBD2 (5 bases). V was pared by 1 base and J by 4 bases, with 13 bases between. Germline V gives CDR1 LGHNA, CDR2 YSLEER. The CDR3 runs 16 residues. The CDR3 sequence: CASSQVRPSGTGELFF. CDR3 sequence (DNA): TGCGCCAGCAGCCAAGTACGTCCAAGCGGCACCGGGGAGCTGTTTTTT.

This clonotype was counted ten times or more. This chain links TRBV20-1 with TRBJ2-5, with D perhaps TRBD2 (6 bases). This CDR3 region has 12 residues. Trimming removed 6 bases from V and 1 base from J, with 9 bases in between. Germline lookup yields CDR1 DFQATT and CDR2 SNEGSKA (reference sequence). The CDR3 region has the DNA TGCAGTGCCGGGACTCCCCAAGAGACCCAGTACTTC. Protein product: CSAGTPQETQYF.

This clonotype was detected a few times. One junction end disagrees with the germline gene, perhaps due to a read error. The chain combines TRBV7-6 with TRBJ2-3; D gene unclear. Germline CDR1 reads SGHVS; CDR2 reads FNYEAQ. This CDR3 comprises 14 residues. The CDR3 nucleotides read TGTGCTAGCAGCTTATTAACGCTTGGGGATACGCAGTATTTT. This sequence encodes CASSLLTLGDTQYF.

The V and J genes are TRBV7-9 and TRBJ2-2; possible D gene TRBD2, 7 bases. The length of the CDR3 is 16 residues. The V and J ends lost 5 bases and 6 bases respectively, with 19 bases between them. CDR1 is SEHNR and CDR2 is FQNEAQ in the germline V gene (reference sequence). The CDR3 sequence is CASSPVWGGAAGELFF. The CDR3 bases are TGTGCCAGCAGCCCCGTATGGGGGGGGGCCGCCGGGGAGCTGTTTTTT.

This chain joins TRBV18 and TRBJ2-7, with TRBD2 matching 10 bases. The CDR3 sequence is 15 residues long. V lost 5 bases and J lost 4; bases outside the gene matches: 8. Per germline, CDR1 KGHSH and CDR2 LQKENI. CDR3 amino acids: CASSTTLAGLYEQYF. Here the CDR3 DNA reads TGTGCCAGCTCAACCACACTAGCGGGACTATACGAGCAGTACTTC.

Points on this clonotype: A clone one base away is much larger, so this may be a read error. The CDR3 DNA is TGTGCCAGCAGTTGCTCGAGGTCAGGGGGCGATGGCTACACCTTC. This translates into CASSCSRSGGDGYTF. The rearrangement joins TRBV6-5 to TRBJ1-2; 8 nucleotides align to TRBD1. The V gene end was trimmed by 4 bases and the J gene end by 6 bases; junction bases not matched to a gene: 10. Per the germline V gene, CDR1 is MNHEY and CDR2 is SVGAGI. This CDR3 contains 15 residues.

This clonotype has more than one count but fewer than ten. J is TRBJ2-7 and V is TRBV20-1; 14 bases are shared with TRBD2. CDR1 is DFQATT and CDR2 is SNEGSKA in the germline V gene (reference sequence). The CDR3 has 15 amino acids. The ends lost 5 bases at V and 6 bases at J; junction bases unmatched: 9. Written as DNA, the CDR3 is TGCAGTGCTGGGGGGACTAGCGGGAGTTGGGGCGAGCAGTACTTC. Encoded protein: CSAGGTSGSWGEQYF.

This clonotype was detected a few times. J is TRBJ2-7 and V is TRBV6-5, with 7 bases matching TRBD2. The CDR3 contains 14 residues. The junction had 3 bases not matched to a gene; V was cut back by 2 bases and J by 2 bases. Looked up from germline, CDR1 is MNHEY and CDR2 is SVGAGI. The CDR3: CASSYGREAYEQYF. The CDR3 DNA is TGTGCCAGCAGTTACGGACGGGAGGCCTACGAGCAGTACTTC.

The chain couples TRBV27 to TRBJ1-6; D may be TRBD1 (6 bases). In germline, CDR1 is MNHEY, CDR2 SMNVEV (reference sequence). The CDR3 consists of 15 residues. Trimming left V 8 bases short and J 11 bases short, with 22 bases between. This chain's CDR3 is CASGVTGPGGPPLHF. The DNA of the CDR3 is TGTGCCAGCGGTGTAACCGGGCCCGGGGGGCCACCCCTCCACTTT.

This clonotype was seen more than once but under ten times. The rearrangement uses TRBV7-2 and TRBJ2-5; TRBD2 matches 10 bases. Germline CDR1 and CDR2: SGHTA and FQGNSA. The CDR3 sequence is 12 residues long. With V trimmed by 5 bases and J by 7 bases, 1 base remained unmatched. CDR3: CASSRTSGTQYF. CDR3 sequence (DNA): TGTGCCAGCAGCCGGACTAGCGGGACCCAGTACTTC.